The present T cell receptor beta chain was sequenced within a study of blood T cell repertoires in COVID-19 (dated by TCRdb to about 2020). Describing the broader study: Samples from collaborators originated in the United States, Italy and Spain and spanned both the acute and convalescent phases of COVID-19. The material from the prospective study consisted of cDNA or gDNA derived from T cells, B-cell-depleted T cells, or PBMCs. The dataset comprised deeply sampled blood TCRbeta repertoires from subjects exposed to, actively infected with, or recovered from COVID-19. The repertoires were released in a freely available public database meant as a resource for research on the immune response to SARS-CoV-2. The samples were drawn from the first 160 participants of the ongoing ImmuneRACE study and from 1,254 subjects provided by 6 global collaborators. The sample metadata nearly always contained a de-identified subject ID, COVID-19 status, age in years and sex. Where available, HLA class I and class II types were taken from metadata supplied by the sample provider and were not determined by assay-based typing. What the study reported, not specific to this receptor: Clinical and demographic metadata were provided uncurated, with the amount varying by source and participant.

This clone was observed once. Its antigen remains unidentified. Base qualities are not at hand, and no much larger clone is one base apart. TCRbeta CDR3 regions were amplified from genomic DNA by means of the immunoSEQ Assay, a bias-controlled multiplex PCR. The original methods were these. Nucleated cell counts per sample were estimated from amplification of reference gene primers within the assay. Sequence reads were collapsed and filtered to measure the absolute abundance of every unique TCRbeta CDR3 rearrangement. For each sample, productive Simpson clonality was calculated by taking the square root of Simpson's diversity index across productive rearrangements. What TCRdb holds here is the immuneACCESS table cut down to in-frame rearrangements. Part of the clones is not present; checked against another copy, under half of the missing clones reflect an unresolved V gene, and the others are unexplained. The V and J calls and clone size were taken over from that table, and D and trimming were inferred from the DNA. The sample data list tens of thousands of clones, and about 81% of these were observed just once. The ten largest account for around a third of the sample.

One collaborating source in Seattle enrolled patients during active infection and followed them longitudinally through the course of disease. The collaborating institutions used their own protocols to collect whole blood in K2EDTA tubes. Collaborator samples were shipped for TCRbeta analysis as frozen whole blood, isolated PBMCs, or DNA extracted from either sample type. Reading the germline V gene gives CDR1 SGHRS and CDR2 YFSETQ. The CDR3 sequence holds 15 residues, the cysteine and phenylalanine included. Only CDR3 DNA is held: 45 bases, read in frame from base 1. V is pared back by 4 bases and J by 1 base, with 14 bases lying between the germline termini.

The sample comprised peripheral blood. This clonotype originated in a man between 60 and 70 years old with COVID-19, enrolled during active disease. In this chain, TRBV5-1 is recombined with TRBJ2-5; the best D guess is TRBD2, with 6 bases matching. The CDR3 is CASSANWGGQETQYF. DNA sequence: TGCGCCAGCAGCGCTAACTGGGGAGGCCAAGAGACCCAGTACTTC.